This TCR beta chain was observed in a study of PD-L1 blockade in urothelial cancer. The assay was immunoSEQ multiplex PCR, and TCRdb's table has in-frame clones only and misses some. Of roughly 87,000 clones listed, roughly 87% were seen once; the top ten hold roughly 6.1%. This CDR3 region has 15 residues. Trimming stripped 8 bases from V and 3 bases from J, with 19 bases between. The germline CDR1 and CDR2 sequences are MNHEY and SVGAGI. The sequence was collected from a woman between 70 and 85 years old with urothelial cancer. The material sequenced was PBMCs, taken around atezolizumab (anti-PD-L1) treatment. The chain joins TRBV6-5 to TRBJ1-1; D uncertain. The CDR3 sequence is CASHPRGARDTEAFF. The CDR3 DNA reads TGTGCCAGCCACCCGCGGGGAGCGCGGGACACTGAAGCTTTCTTT.